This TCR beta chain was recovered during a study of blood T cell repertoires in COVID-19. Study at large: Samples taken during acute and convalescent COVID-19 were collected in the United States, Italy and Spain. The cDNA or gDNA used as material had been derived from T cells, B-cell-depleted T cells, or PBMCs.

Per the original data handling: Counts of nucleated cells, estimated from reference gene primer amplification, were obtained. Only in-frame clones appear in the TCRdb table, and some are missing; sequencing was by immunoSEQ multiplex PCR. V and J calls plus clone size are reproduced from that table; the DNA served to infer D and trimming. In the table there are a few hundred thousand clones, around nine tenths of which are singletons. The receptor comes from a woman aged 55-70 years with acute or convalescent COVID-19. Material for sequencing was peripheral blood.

CDR3 amino acids: CASGRGQGQETQYF. CDR3 DNA sequence: TGCGCCAGCGGCCGAGGACAGGGGCAAGAGACCCAGTACTTC. The chain uses TRBV5-1 and TRBJ2-5; 9 nucleotides line up with TRBD1. Per the germline V gene, CDR1 is SGHRS and CDR2 is YFSETQ. CDR3 length: 14 amino acids. J was trimmed by 2 bases and V by 7 bases; bases with no gene match: 6.